This T cell receptor beta chain appears in the sequencing data of a study of T cell changes during pregnancy in multiple sclerosis. Only in-frame clones appear in the TCRdb table, and some are missing; sequencing was by immunoSEQ multiplex PCR. The table shows roughly 120,000 clones, with about 90% occurring only once. J was trimmed by 5 bases and V by 5 bases; bases with no gene match: 9. This CDR3 spans 15 amino acids. The germline V gene has CDR1 LNHDA and CDR2 SQIVND (reference sequence). The receptor comes from a female donor with multiple sclerosis, enrolled in a pregnancy study. Sequencing used peripheral blood, obtained in the third trimester of pregnancy. The J gene is TRBJ1-3, the V gene TRBV19, with TRBD1 matching over 7 bases. The CDR3 protein is CASSVTQGLRNTIYF. Here the CDR3 DNA reads TGTGCCAGTAGTGTGACACAGGGGCTGAGAAACACCATATATTTT.